The clone carrying this T cell receptor beta chain was found once. The sample originates from a study of blood T cell repertoires in COVID-19. Data came from immunoSEQ multiplex PCR; TCRdb stores just in-frame clones and leaves some out. The sample yields about 480,000 clones, about 89% seen once. The length of the CDR3 is 15 residues. Trimming removed 5 bases from V and 2 bases from J; junction bases left unmatched: 9. In germline, CDR1 is SGHTA, CDR2 FQGNSA. This sequence was found in a woman in her 50s with COVID-19, enrolled during active disease. This chain uses TRBV7-2 with TRBJ2-7; the match to TRBD2 covers 7 bases. The sample was peripheral blood. CDR3 nucleotides: TGTGCCAGCAGCCTGTGGGGGGGGATGGCCTACGAGCAGTACTTC. This gives the protein CASSLWGGMAYEQYF.